This T cell receptor (beta chain) derives from a study of T cells in Graves' hyperthyroidism and ophthalmopathy. Study results and limitations: Most thyroid-expanded clonotypes above 0.001 were also found in blood.

This clonotype has only a few counts. Antigen: not known. RNA transcripts served as the template for amplifying TCR beta CDR3 regions. A set of HTBI primers served as the primers for a first-round RT-PCR of the TCR CDR3. TCRdb used MiXCR to reprocess the multiplex PCR reads, holding one entry per CDR3 protein. Of over 700,000 distinct CDR3 sequences listed, under 20% were seen once; the top ten hold 16%. Germline CDR1 and CDR2: GTSNPN and SVGIG (reference sequence). Germline trimming cut 8 bases from V and 1 base from J; bases unmatched to any gene: 5. The length of the CDR3 is 13 residues. The sample was blood. This TCR was sampled from a woman between 45 and 65 years old with Graves' hyperthyroidism that later progressed to Graves' ophthalmopathy. This sequence joins TRBV30 and TRBJ1-5; 7 bases map to TRBD1. The CDR3 reads CAGTTGSNQPQHF. DNA of the CDR3: TGTGCCGGGACGACAGGGAGCAATCAGCCCCAGCATTTT.